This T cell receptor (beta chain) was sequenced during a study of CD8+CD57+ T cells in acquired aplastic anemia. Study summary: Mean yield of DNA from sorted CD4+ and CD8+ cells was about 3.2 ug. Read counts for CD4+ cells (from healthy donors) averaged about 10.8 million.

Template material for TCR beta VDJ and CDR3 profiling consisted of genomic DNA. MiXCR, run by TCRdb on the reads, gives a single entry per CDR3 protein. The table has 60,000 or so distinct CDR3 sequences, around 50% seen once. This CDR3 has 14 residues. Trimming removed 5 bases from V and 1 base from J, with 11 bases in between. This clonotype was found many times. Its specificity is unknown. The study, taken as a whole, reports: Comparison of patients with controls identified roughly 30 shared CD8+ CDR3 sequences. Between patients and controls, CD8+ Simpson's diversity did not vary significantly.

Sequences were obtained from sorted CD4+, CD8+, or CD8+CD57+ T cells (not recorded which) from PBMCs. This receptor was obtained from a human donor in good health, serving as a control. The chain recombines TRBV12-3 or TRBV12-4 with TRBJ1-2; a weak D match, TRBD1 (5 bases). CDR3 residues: CASSRGMDNYGYTF. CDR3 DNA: TGTGCCAGCAGTAGGGGTATGGATAACTATGGCTACACCTTC.